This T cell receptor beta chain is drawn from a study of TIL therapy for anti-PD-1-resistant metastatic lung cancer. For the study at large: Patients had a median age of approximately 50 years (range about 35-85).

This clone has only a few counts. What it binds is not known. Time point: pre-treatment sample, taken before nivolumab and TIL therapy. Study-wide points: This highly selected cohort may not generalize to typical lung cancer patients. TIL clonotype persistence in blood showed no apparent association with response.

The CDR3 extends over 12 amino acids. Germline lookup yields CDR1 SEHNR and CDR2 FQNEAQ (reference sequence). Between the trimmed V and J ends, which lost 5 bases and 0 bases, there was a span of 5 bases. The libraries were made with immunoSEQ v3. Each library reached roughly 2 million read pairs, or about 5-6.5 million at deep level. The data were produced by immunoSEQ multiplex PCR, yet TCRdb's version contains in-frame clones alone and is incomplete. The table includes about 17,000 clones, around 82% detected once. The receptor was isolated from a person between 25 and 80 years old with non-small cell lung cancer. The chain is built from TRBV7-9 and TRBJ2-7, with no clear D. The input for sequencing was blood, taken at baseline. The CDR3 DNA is TGTGCCAGCAGCAGGAGCTCCTACGAGCAGTACTTC. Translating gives CASSRSSYEQYF.